This T cell receptor (beta chain) was identified in a study of PD-1 blockade in mismatch repair-deficient tumors. Losses at the gene ends were 4 bases for V and 4 bases for J; bases not matched to a gene: 0. CDR1 and CDR2 (germline): LNHDA, SQIVND (reference sequence). This CDR3 is 14 amino acids long. Sequenced by immunoSEQ multiplex PCR; TCRdb stores in-frame clones only, minus some. The table includes under 85,000 clones, around 80% detected once. TCRs were sequenced from a few patients responding to pembrolizumab. This clonotype was obtained from an adult with mismatch repair-deficient cancer. The chain recombines TRBV19 with TRBJ2-2; 10 bases map to TRBD1. The sequences come from peripheral blood, collected 2 weeks after starting pembrolizumab. This CDR3 is CASSRTGGTGELFF. CDR3 coding DNA: TGTGCCAGTAGTAGGACAGGGGGCACCGGGGAGCTGTTTTTT.